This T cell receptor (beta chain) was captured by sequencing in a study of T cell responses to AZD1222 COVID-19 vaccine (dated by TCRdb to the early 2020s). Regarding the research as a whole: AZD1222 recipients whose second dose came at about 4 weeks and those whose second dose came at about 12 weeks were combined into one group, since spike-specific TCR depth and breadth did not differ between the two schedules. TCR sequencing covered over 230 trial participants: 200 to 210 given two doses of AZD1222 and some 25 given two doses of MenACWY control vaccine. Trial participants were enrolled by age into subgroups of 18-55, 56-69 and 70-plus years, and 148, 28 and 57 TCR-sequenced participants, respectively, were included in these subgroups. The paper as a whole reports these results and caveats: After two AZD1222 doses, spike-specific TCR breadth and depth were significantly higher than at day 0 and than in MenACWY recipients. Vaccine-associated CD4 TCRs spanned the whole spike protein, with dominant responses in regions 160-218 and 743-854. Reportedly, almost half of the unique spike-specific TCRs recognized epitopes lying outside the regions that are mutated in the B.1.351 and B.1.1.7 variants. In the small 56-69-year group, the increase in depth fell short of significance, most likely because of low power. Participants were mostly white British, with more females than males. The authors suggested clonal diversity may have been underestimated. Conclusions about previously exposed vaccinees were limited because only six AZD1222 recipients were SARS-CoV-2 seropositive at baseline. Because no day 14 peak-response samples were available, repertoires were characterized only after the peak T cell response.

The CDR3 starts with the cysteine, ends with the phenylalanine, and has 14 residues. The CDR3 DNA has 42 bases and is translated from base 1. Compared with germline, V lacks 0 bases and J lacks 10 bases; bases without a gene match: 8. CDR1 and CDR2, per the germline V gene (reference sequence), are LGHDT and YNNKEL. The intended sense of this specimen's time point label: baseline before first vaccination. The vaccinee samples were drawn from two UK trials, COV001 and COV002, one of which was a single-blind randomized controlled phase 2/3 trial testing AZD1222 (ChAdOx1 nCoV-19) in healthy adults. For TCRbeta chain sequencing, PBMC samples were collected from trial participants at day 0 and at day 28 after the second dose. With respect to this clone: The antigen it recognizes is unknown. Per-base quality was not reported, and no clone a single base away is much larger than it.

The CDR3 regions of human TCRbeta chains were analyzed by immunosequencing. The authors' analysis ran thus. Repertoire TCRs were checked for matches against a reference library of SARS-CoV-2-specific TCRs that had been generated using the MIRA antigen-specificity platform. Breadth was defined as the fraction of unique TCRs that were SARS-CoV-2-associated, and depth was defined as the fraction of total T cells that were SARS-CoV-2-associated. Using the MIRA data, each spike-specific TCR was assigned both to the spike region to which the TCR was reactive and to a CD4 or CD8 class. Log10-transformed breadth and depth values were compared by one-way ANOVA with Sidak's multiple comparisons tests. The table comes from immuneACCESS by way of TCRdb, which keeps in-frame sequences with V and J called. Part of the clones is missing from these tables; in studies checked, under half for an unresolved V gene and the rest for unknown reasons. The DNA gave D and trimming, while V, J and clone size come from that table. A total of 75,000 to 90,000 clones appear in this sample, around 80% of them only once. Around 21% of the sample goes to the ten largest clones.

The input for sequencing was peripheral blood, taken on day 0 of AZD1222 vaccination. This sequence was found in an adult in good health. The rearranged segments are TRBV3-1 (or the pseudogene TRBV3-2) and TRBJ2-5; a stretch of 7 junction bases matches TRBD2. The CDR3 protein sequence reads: CASSQDDSRGVQYF. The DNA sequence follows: TGTGCCAGCAGCCAAGACGATTCCCGGGGGGTCCAGTACTTC.